Below, 25 T cell receptor beta chains from the same sample are listed, as sequenced in a study of T cells in Graves' hyperthyroidism and ophthalmopathy (dated by TCRdb to 2018 to 2020). Receptor libraries were prepared by multiplex PCR. Sequencing instrument: Illumina HiSeq 2000. Amplification of TCR beta CDR3 regions was carried out from RNA transcripts. A first-round RT-PCR of the TCR CDR3 used the HTBI primer set with the Qiagen OneStep RT-PCR kit. TCRdb passed the public sequencing reads through fastp at Q25 and MiXCR, retaining productive beta sequences. Identical CDR3 protein sequences are pooled into one entry, listed with their most common genes and DNA. In all, the sample holds roughly 580,000 distinct CDR3 sequences, and more than 11% of those were seen once. The ten largest clonotypes hold 5.8% of the sample. The specimen was blood. The receptors were sampled from a woman aged 25 to 39 with Graves' hyperthyroidism that later progressed to Graves' ophthalmopathy.

The chain has TRBV4-1 and TRBJ2-3, with 7 positions matching TRBD1. The CDR3 totals 17 residues. Germline CDR1 and CDR2: MGHRA and YSYEKL. V lost 0 bases, J lost 4 bases, and 10 bases stayed unmatched. CDR3 DNA sequence: TGCGCCAGCAGCCAAGATTTGAGAGGGGGCTCTGCAGATACGCAGTATTTT. It specifies CASSQDLRGGSADTQYF.

This clonotype has ten or more counts. This rearrangement joins TRBV28 to TRBJ1-6, with TRBD1 matching 9 bases. The CDR3 has 16 amino acids. The J segment lost 4 bases and the V segment lost 3 bases, leaving 4 bases of the junction unmatched. The germline V gene encodes CDR1 MDHEN and CDR2 SYDVKM. CDR3 protein: CASSLGQGLYNSPLHF. The DNA of the CDR3 is TGTGCCAGCAGTTTGGGACAGGGCCTGTATAATTCACCCCTCCACTTT.

This clonotype came up many times. The gene calls are TRBV12-3 or TRBV12-4 and TRBJ2-7; 9 positions agree with TRBD1. The V gene end was trimmed by 6 bases and the J gene end by 2 bases; junction bases not matched to a gene: 8. CDR3 length: 15 amino acids. CDR3 nucleotide sequence: TGTGCCAGCAGGGTAAGGACAGGGGCGACCTACGAGCAGTACTTC. Protein: CASRVRTGATYEQYF.

This clonotype was seen many times. J is TRBJ1-5 and V is TRBV28, with TRBD1 identical over 10 bases. The V and J ends lost 7 bases and 5 bases, in that order; junction bases with no gene match: 8. CDR1 MDHEN and CDR2 SYDVKM come from the germline V gene. The CDR3 is 15 amino acids. Here the CDR3 reads CASILKGQGYQPQHF. CDR3 bases: TGTGCCAGCATCCTCAAGGGACAGGGGTATCAGCCCCAGCATTTT.

This clonotype was counted ten times or more. The chain carries TRBV19 and TRBJ1-1; D might be TRBD1 (5 bases). The ends were cut back, 0 bases at V and 5 bases at J, with 19 bases in the middle. Looked up from germline, CDR1 is LNHDA and CDR2 is SQIVND (reference sequence). The CDR3 consists of 17 residues. CDR3 bases: TGTGCCAGTAGTATAGATCTCTCGGGGGACGGTTTGACTGAAGCTTTCTTT. Its translation: CASSIDLSGDGLTEAFF.

This clonotype was counted many times. The chain carries TRBV7-9 and TRBJ1-2; D is possibly TRBD1 (5 bases). CDR3 length: 13 residues. V lost 7 bases to trimming and J lost 4 bases, with 13 bases between them. The germline CDR1 and CDR2 sequences are SEHNR and FQNEAQ (reference sequence). The CDR3 DNA reads as TGTGCCAGCACCCCGGGGCAGCGCTATGGCTACACCTTC. This encodes CASTPGQRYGYTF.

This clonotype appeared many times. The rearrangement uses TRBV10-3 and TRBJ2-2; possibly TRBD2 for D (5 bases). Per germline, CDR1 ENHRY and CDR2 SYGVKD. The CDR3 contains 14 residues. V was pared by 7 bases and J by 3 bases, with 12 bases between. CDR3 sequence (DNA): TGTGCCATCAAGGTCGTGGAGGACACCGGGGAGCTGTTTTTT. Translation: CAIKVVEDTGELFF.

This clonotype turned up a few times. The chain joins TRBV20-1 to TRBJ1-5; tentatively, D is TRBD1 (6 bases). With 4 bases removed from V and 6 bases from J, the gap between germline ends came to 16 bases. Germline assignment: CDR1 DFQATT and CDR2 SNEGSKA (reference sequence). CDR3 length: 14 residues. The CDR3 spells CSATQWGAGQPQHF. Here the CDR3 DNA reads TGCAGTGCTACCCAGTGGGGGGCGGGTCAGCCCCAGCATTTT.

In its sample, this clonotype was seen a few times. The rearrangement joins TRBV6-1 to TRBJ2-7; no firm D call. The ends were cut back, 7 bases at V and 2 bases at J, with 18 bases in the middle. CDR3 length: 15 amino acids. The germline V gene has CDR1 MNHNS and CDR2 SASEGT. The CDR3 region has the DNA TGTGCCAGCAATAATCCGGGTCACCATACCTACGAGCAGTACTTC. Translating gives CASNNPGHHTYEQYF.

The sample holds many counts of this clonotype. The rearrangement links TRBV28 to TRBJ1-5, with 7 bases matching TRBD1. CDR3 size: 16 residues. V shed 3 bases and J 2 bases; nucleotides not matched to a gene: 7. The germline V gene has CDR1 MDHEN and CDR2 SYDVKM. CDR3 sequence reads: CASSFNRGFGNQPQHF. The CDR3 DNA follows: TGTGCCAGCAGTTTTAACAGGGGTTTTGGCAATCAGCCCCAGCATTTT.

This clonotype was picked up many times. This chain connects TRBV30 to TRBJ2-1; TRBD2 might be the D (5 bases). The CDR3 sequence is 16 residues long. Germline lookup yields CDR1 GTSNPN and CDR2 SVGIG (reference sequence). V dropped 0 bases and J dropped 0 bases, with 12 bases sitting between them. CDR3 nucleotide sequence: TGTGCCTGGAGTGTCCCGAGCGGCCCCTCCTACAATGAGCAGTTCTTC. This codes for CAWSVPSGPSYNEQFF.

Ten or more counts support this clonotype. The chain carries TRBV12-3 or TRBV12-4 and TRBJ1-2; the D is unclear. The CDR3 runs to 13 residues. V was shortened by 6 bases and J by 2 bases, with 10 bases between the two germline ends. The CDR3 loop reads CASRGLGNYGYTF. CDR3 bases: TGTGCCAGCAGGGGGTTAGGAAACTATGGCTACACCTTC.

This clonotype was recorded a few times. Being one base from a much bigger clone, this may be a read error. The rearrangement joins TRBV6-1 to TRBJ1-1, with D possibly TRBD1 on 5 matching bases. The germline CDR1 and CDR2 sequences are MNHNS and SASEGT. Between the trimmed V and J ends, which lost 6 bases and 2 bases, there was a span of 16 bases. The CDR3 is 15 amino acids. The CDR3 sequence: CASRYDRGGNTEAFF. As DNA, the CDR3 is TGTGCCAGCAGGTACGATCGGGGCGGTAACACTGAAGCTTTCTTT.

This clonotype was seen ten or more times. The V call is TRBV4-2, the J call TRBJ2-3; D may match TRBD1 or TRBD2 (6 bases each). This CDR3 spans 18 amino acids. The V gene's germline CDR1 is LGHNA and CDR2 YNFKEQ. Deletions cut 3 bases from V and 2 bases from J, with 21 bases between. The CDR3 sequence is CASSHITRGAKFTDTQYF. As DNA, the CDR3 is TGTGCCAGCAGCCACATAACGAGGGGGGCGAAATTCACAGATACGCAGTATTTT.

This clonotype was seen repeatedly, ten times or more. The V gene is TRBV9, the J gene TRBJ2-5; D gene uncertain. Germline values: CDR1 SGDLS, CDR2 YYNGEE. The CDR3 is 14 amino acids. V was cut by 0 bases and J by 1 base, with 7 bases left in between. Written as DNA, the CDR3 is TGTGCCAGCAGCGTAGGAAACACCCAAGAGACCCAGTACTTC. Translating it yields CASSVGNTQETQYF.

V usage is TRBV28 and J usage is TRBJ2-7, with TRBD2 matching 12 bases. V gave up 7 bases and J gave up 5 bases; unmatched junction bases: 3. The CDR3 is 13 amino acids. The germline gives CDR1 MDHEN, CDR2 SYDVKM. The CDR3 region is CASTSGRGNEQYF. In nucleotides, the CDR3 is TGTGCCAGCACTAGCGGGAGGGGAAACGAGCAGTACTTC. The full variable domain, completed using reference TRBV28 and TRBJ2-7, is DVKVTQSSRYLVKRTGEKVFLECVQDMDHENMFWYRQDPGLGLRLIYFSYDVKMKEKGDIPEGYSVSREKKERFSLILESASTNQTSMYLCASTSGRGNEQYFGPGTRLTVT.

This rearrangement joins TRBV7-9 to TRBJ1-6; D unresolved. The germline V gene has CDR1 SEHNR and CDR2 FQNEAQ (reference sequence). CDR3 size: 19 residues. V was pared by 3 bases and J by 7 bases, with 25 bases between. The chain's CDR3 is CASSFWVVHGEIKNSPLHF. CDR3 sequence (DNA): TGTGCCAGCAGCTTTTGGGTAGTCCACGGTGAGATCAAGAATTCACCCCTCCACTTT. The variable domain in full, completed from reference TRBV7-9 and TRBJ1-6, reads DTGVSQNPRHKITKRGQNVTFRCDPISEHNRLYWYRQTLGQGPEFLTYFQNEAQLEKSRLLSDRFSAERPKGSFSTLEIQRTEQGDSAMYLCASSFWVVHGEIKNSPLHFGNGTRLTVT.

The V gene is TRBV12-3 or TRBV12-4, the J gene TRBJ2-7; 13 bases map to TRBD2. This CDR3 is built from 16 residues. The J segment lost 4 bases and the V segment lost 5 bases, leaving 8 bases of the junction unmatched. The CDR3 DNA follows: TGTGCCAGCAGTACGGGGGGGACTAGCGGGATATACGAGCAGTACTTC. This translates into CASSTGGTSGIYEQYF.

Many counts were recorded for this clonotype. This sequence joins TRBV19 and TRBJ1-1; TRBD1 matches 8 bases. This CDR3 contains 16 residues. In germline, CDR1 is LNHDA, CDR2 SQIVND (reference sequence). The V and J ends lost 8 bases and 0 bases, in that order; junction bases with no gene match: 11. CDR3 sequence reads: CASDLEDRELNTEAFF. In nucleotides, the CDR3 is TGTGCCAGTGACCTCGAGGACAGGGAGTTGAACACTGAAGCTTTCTTT.

This clonotype was seen repeatedly, ten times or more. The chain uses TRBV18 and TRBJ2-5; 9 bases match TRBD1. Per the germline V gene, CDR1 is KGHSH and CDR2 is LQKENI. The CDR3 length is 15 residues. The J segment lost 1 base and the V segment lost 5 bases, leaving 5 bases of the junction unmatched. CDR3 protein: CASSSQQGAQETQYF. The CDR3 nucleotides are TGTGCCAGCTCATCCCAACAGGGGGCCCAAGAGACCCAGTACTTC.

This clonotype has just a few counts. The V and J genes are TRBV5-1 and TRBJ2-1, with D maybe TRBD1 (6 bases). The germline V and J ends were trimmed by 4 bases and 0 bases, with 17 bases remaining between them. The CDR3 runs to 17 residues. The germline V gene has CDR1 SGHRS and CDR2 YFSETQ. The CDR3 sequence: CASSDWPTGSSYNEQFF. In DNA form, the CDR3 reads TGCGCCAGCAGCGACTGGCCGACAGGATCCTCCTACAATGAGCAGTTCTTC.

This clonotype has a count of ten or more. The rearrangement joins TRBV2 to TRBJ2-3; D is unclear. Trimming took off 10 bases at V and 1 base at J, with 15 bases between the two ends. Germline V CDR1 and CDR2: SNHLY, FYNNEI. The CDR3 is 14 amino acids. The CDR3 region has the DNA TGTGCCAAATGGACCGGACGGCGCACAGATACGCAGTATTTT. Its protein is CAKWTGRRTDTQYF.

This clonotype was detected only a few times. The chain joins TRBV20-1 to TRBJ1-2, with D possibly matching TRBD1 (6 bases). Germline V gene sequence: CDR1 DFQATT, CDR2 SNEGSKA (reference sequence). This CDR3 contains 12 residues. DNA of the CDR3: TGCCGACCGGACAGCGCTAACTATGGCTACACCTTC. The encoded protein is CRPDSANYGYTF.

Turning to this clonotype: A read error may be the cause here, since a much bigger clone is one base away. This chain connects TRBV11-3 to TRBJ1-5; no clear D. CDR3 length: 15 residues. Germline V gene sequence: CDR1 SGHNT, CDR2 YENEEA. Trimming stripped 5 bases from V and 3 bases from J, with 14 bases between. The CDR3, as DNA: TGTGCCAGCAGCCATCCAAGGTATATCAATCAGCCCCAGCATTTT. The encoded protein is CASSHPRYINQPQHF.

There are many counts of this clonotype. The CDR3 loop is CASGARTSGRTTDTQYF. In DNA, the CDR3 is TGTGCCAGTGGCGCCCGGACTAGCGGGAGGACTACAGATACGCAGTATTTT. This chain connects TRBV19 to TRBJ2-3; 14 nucleotides align to TRBD2. This CDR3 comprises 17 residues. Trimming took 8 bases from V and 3 from J; bases not matched to a gene: 10. The germline V gene has CDR1 LNHDA and CDR2 SQIVND (reference sequence). Variable domain in full (rest from reference TRBV19 and TRBJ2-3): DGGITQSPKYLFRKEGQNVTLSCEQNLNHDAMYWYRQDPGQGLRLIYYSQIVNDFQKGDIAEGYSVSREKKESFPLTVTSAQKNPTAFYLCASGARTSGRTTDTQYFGPGTRLTVL.